This record concerns one T cell receptor (beta chain) sequence. No DNA is shown, since the ends of the CDR3 on it are uncertain; the CDR3 is the one TCRdb lists. The sample belongs to a study of T cells in Graves' hyperthyroidism and ophthalmopathy. CDR1 SNHLY and CDR2 FYNNEI come from the germline V gene. The CDR3 spans 22 residues, counting both ends. Amplification of TCR beta CDR3 regions used RNA as the template. The HTBI primer set served for first-round RT-PCR of the TCR CDR3. MiXCR was run by TCRdb on the multiplex PCR reads, yielding one entry per CDR3 protein. The sample has roughly 45,000 distinct CDR3 sequences, more than 40% seen once.

This clonotype originated in a woman between 45 and 65 years old with Graves' hyperthyroidism. Specimen: peripheral blood or thyroid tissue (not recorded which). The chain links TRBV2 to TRBJ1-5. CDR3: CASSPLYGYTFGSGGSNQPQHF.